The next 17 T cell receptor beta chains were all read from a single sample in a study of T cell responses to AZD1222 COVID-19 vaccine. Repertoires were generated with immunoSEQ multiplex PCR, while TCRdb's copy carries only in-frame clones and drops some. Here the sample spans about 130,000 clones, 85% to 95% being singletons. The sample in question was peripheral blood, obtained on day 0 of AZD1222 vaccination. These receptors were taken from an adult in good health.

The chain is built from TRBV2 and TRBJ1-2; 7 bases line up with TRBD1. From germline, CDR1 is SNHLY and CDR2 FYNNEI. J was trimmed by 1 base and V by 8 bases; bases with no gene match: 7. The CDR3 has 14 amino acids. The CDR3 nucleotides read TGTGCCAGCGGTACGGGACAGAGTAACTATGGCTACACCTTC. The encoded protein is CASGTGQSNYGYTF.

The CDR3 is CASSLISTNEKLFF. The CDR3 coding sequence is TGTGCCAGCAGCCTAATTTCAACTAATGAAAAACTGTTTTTT. This chain connects TRBV3-1 (or the pseudogene TRBV3-2) to TRBJ1-4; no clear D gene. The germline V and J ends were trimmed by 4 bases and 0 bases, with 6 bases remaining between them. The CDR3 runs 14 residues. Germline-derived CDR1 and CDR2 are LGHDT and YNNKEL (reference sequence).

This chain links TRBV19 with TRBJ1-5; D remains unclear. CDR1 is LNHDA and CDR2 is SQIVND in the germline V gene (reference sequence). This CDR3 is 14 amino acids long. Trimming took 6 bases from V and 6 from J, leaving 15 bases between them. The CDR3: CASSLKGGPQPQHF. In DNA, the CDR3 is TGTGCCAGTAGCCTAAAGGGTGGTCCTCAGCCCCAGCATTTT. The complete variable domain, with remaining parts taken from reference TRBV19 and TRBJ1-5, reads DGGITQSPKYLFRKEGQNVTLSCEQNLNHDAMYWYRQDPGQGLRLIYYSQIVNDFQKGDIAEGYSVSREKKESFPLTVTSAQKNPTAFYLCASSLKGGPQPQHFGDGTRLSIL.

The J gene is TRBJ1-5, the V gene TRBV2; TRBD1 is a possible D gene (5 bases). Germline-derived CDR1 and CDR2 are SNHLY and FYNNEI. The CDR3 runs 15 residues. V lost 5 bases and J 1 base, leaving 12 bases between the germline ends. The CDR3 DNA follows: TGTGCCAGCAGTACCGGGGGGGAAAGCAATCAGCCCCAGCATTTT. Its translation: CASSTGGESNQPQHF.

CDR3: CAWSPGLPEEAFF. The CDR3 DNA reads as TGTGCCTGGAGTCCGGGACTTCCGGAGGAAGCTTTCTTT. This chain links TRBV30 with TRBJ1-1; TRBD1 is a possible D gene (5 bases). Germline V lookup: CDR1 GTSNPN, CDR2 SVGIG (reference sequence). V was shortened by 2 bases and J by 8 bases, with 15 bases between the two germline ends. CDR3 length equals 13 residues.

The chain couples TRBV6-5 to TRBJ1-1; D unresolved. Trimming took off 6 bases at V and 0 bases at J, with 8 bases between the two ends. Germline CDR1 MNHEY, CDR2 SVGAGI. The CDR3 is 13 amino acids. The chain's CDR3 is CASSIELNTEAFF. The DNA of the CDR3 is TGTGCCAGCAGCATAGAACTGAACACTGAAGCTTTCTTT.

The V and J genes are TRBV27 and TRBJ2-7, with D unclear. From germline, CDR1 is MNHEY and CDR2 SMNVEV (reference sequence). V lost 0 bases to trimming and J lost 3 bases, with 12 bases between them. This CDR3 has 15 residues. The DNA for the CDR3 is TGTGCCAGCAGTTTATCCACAGCCAGAGGCTACGAGCAGTACTTC. Its translation: CASSLSTARGYEQYF.

The rearrangement joins TRBV5-5 to TRBJ1-3; D remains ambiguous. Trimming cost V 0 bases and J 3 bases, with 7 bases left between them. Germline V gene sequence: CDR1 SGHKS, CDR2 YYEKEE (reference sequence). CDR3 size: 14 residues. CDR3 DNA sequence: TGTGCCAGCAGCTTGGTTACGGTTGGAAACACCATATATTTT. Translated: CASSLVTVGNTIYF. Combining the CDR3 with reference TRBV5-5 and TRBJ1-3 gives the whole variable domain DAGVTQSPTHLIKTRGQQVTLRCSPISGHKSVSWYQQVLGQGPQFIFQYYEKEERGRGNFPDRFSARQFPNYSSELNVNALLLGDSALYLCASSLVTVGNTIYFGEGSWLTVV.

The V gene is TRBV27, the J gene TRBJ1-2, with TRBD1 matching over 8 bases. The CDR3 is 14 amino acids. Germline CDR1 MNHEY, CDR2 SMNVEV (reference sequence). J gave up 8 bases and V 6 bases, and 11 bases lay outside the gene matches. As DNA, the CDR3 is TGTGCCAGCAGAAACCTTAACAGGGGGAGCGGCTACACCTTC. Translating it yields CASRNLNRGSGYTF.

The gene calls are TRBV9 and TRBJ1-6; D is unclear. The germline V gene has CDR1 SGDLS and CDR2 YYNGEE. V dropped 0 bases and J dropped 7 bases, with 11 bases sitting between them. This CDR3 region has 15 residues. The CDR3 sequence: CASSVDGSLNSPLHF. In DNA, the CDR3 is TGTGCCAGCAGCGTAGATGGCAGCTTAAATTCACCCCTCCACTTT.

The chain has TRBV19 and TRBJ2-7; 8 nucleotides align to TRBD1. The junction had 7 bases not matched to a gene; V was cut back by 4 bases and J by 5 bases. Germline CDR1 and CDR2: LNHDA and SQIVND (reference sequence). The CDR3 spans 14 residues. This CDR3 is CASSKGTGRDEQYF. CDR3 DNA sequence: TGTGCCAGTAGTAAGGGGACAGGTCGGGACGAGCAGTACTTC.

V usage is TRBV5-1 and J usage is TRBJ2-3; 7 bases match TRBD1. Germline CDR1 and CDR2: SGHRS and YFSETQ. The CDR3 runs to 14 residues. After removal of 2 bases from V and 6 bases from J, the junction contained 6 bases not matched to a gene. This chain's CDR3 is CASSFGQAGDTQYF. The CDR3 DNA reads as TGCGCCAGCAGCTTTGGACAGGCTGGGGATACGCAGTATTTT.

The chain couples TRBV11-3 to TRBJ1-3; no clear D gene. The V gene's germline CDR1 is SGHNT and CDR2 YENEEA. The CDR3 has 17 amino acids. V lost 1 base, J lost 0 bases, and 13 bases lay in between. For the CDR3, the DNA is TGTGCCAGCAGCTTAGGTCCCTACGGGCCCTCTGGAAACACCATATATTTT. This gives the protein CASSLGPYGPSGNTIYF.

CDR3 bases: TGTGCCAGCAGTTTATCGTTAGGGTTCGGAGCAGGAATTTACAATGAGCAGTTCTTC. Amino acids: CASSLSLGFGAGIYNEQFF. The chain joins TRBV27 to TRBJ2-1; D is ambiguous. In germline, CDR1 is MNHEY, CDR2 SMNVEV (reference sequence). Trimming took 0 bases from V and 4 from J, leaving 22 bases between them. The CDR3 runs 19 residues.

This clone was recorded only once. This rearrangement joins TRBV28 to TRBJ1-6; unclear D gene. This CDR3 comprises 13 residues. Germline lookup yields CDR1 MDHEN and CDR2 SYDVKM. The V and J ends lost 2 bases and 8 bases respectively, with 7 bases between them. The CDR3 here is CASSLIGYSPLHF. In nucleotides, the CDR3 is TGTGCCAGCAGTTTAATAGGGTATTCACCCCTCCACTTT.

V usage is TRBV6-4 and J usage is TRBJ1-2, with 10 bases that match TRBD1. Unmatched junction bases numbered 5, after V lost 0 bases and J lost 10 bases. Germline V gene lookup returns CDR1 MRHNA and CDR2 SNTAGT. CDR3 size: 14 residues. Here the CDR3 reads CASSDSGDRGFYTF. The DNA of the CDR3 is TGTGCCAGCAGTGACTCAGGGGACAGGGGCTTCTACACCTTC.

This rearrangement joins TRBV18 to TRBJ2-3; possibly TRBD2 for D (5 bases). Germline V gives CDR1 KGHSH, CDR2 LQKENI. V lost 4 bases and J lost 6, with 20 bases in between. The CDR3 loop spans 16 amino acids. CDR3 protein: CASSLLPGIPRDTQYF. CDR3 DNA sequence: TGTGCCAGCTCACTTCTTCCCGGGATCCCGCGGGATACGCAGTATTTT.